This entry lists 31 T cell receptor beta chains sequenced from one sample in a study of monozygotic twins with inflammatory bowel disease. TCRdb derives one entry per CDR3 protein from the 5' RACE reads, leaving out DNA. This sample's clone table lists about 420,000 distinct CDR3 sequences. The sequenced material came from blood. The receptors originated from a human donor with ulcerative colitis or Crohn's disease, or a healthy co-twin of an affected twin (not recorded which).

The V call is TRBV20-1, the J call TRBJ2-3; the TCRdb call, TRBD2, lacks DNA for checking. The CDR3 has 16 amino acids. The germline V gene has CDR1 DFQATT and CDR2 SNEGSKA (reference sequence). The CDR3: CSARGGLAGSTDTQYF.

This chain uses TRBV5-1 with TRBJ2-7; TCRdb lists TRBD2, though no DNA is available to test this call. The CDR3 is made up of 15 amino acids. Per the germline V gene, CDR1 is SGHRS and CDR2 is YFSETQ. CDR3 residues: CASKGGTSGGYEQYF.

The rearrangement links TRBV30 to TRBJ2-5; TCRdb proposes TRBD2, but this gene call is untestable without DNA. The CDR3 is 14 amino acids. CDR1 GTSNPN and CDR2 SVGIG come from the germline V gene (reference sequence). The CDR3 loop reads CAWSVGGGKRPQYF.

The rearrangement links TRBV5-1 to TRBJ2-1; TCRdb indicates TRBD1, and absent DNA this call remains unverified. CDR1 SGHRS and CDR2 YFSETQ come from the germline V gene. The CDR3 consists of 17 residues. The CDR3 sequence: CASSIMTGQTTGNEQFF.

The chain couples TRBV7-6 to TRBJ2-1. This CDR3 has 13 residues. Germline CDR1 reads SGHVS; CDR2 reads FNYEAQ. CDR3: CASSLVYYNEQFF.

The V call is TRBV27, the J call TRBJ1-2. The CDR3 is 14 residues long. Germline V gene data show CDR1 as MNHEY and CDR2 as SMNVEV (reference sequence). CDR3 residues: CASSLNSSPYGYTF.

The rearrangement joins TRBV20-1 to TRBJ2-1; TCRdb's D call of TRBD1 is untestable without DNA. CDR3 length: 15 residues. The germline CDR1 and CDR2 sequences are DFQATT and SNEGSKA (reference sequence). CDR3 protein: CSARDPSSGGNEQFF.

The chain couples TRBV12-3 or TRBV12-4 to TRBJ2-1. This CDR3 spans 13 amino acids. CDR3 sequence reads: CASSLWRSNEQFF.

The rearrangement joins TRBV6-5 to TRBJ2-1; the D call of TRBD1 rests on TCRdb alone, since no DNA is present to check it. This CDR3 spans 13 amino acids. Germline assignment: CDR1 MNHEY and CDR2 SVGAGI. The CDR3 reads CASSRDNYNEQFF.

The chain carries TRBV20-1 and TRBJ1-2. CDR3 length: 13 amino acids. Germline assignment: CDR1 DFQATT and CDR2 SNEGSKA (reference sequence). The CDR3 sequence is CSARVDPNYGYTF.

This chain links TRBV5-1 with TRBJ2-7; TCRdb returns TRBD1, unconfirmable since there is no DNA. Germline V gene sequence: CDR1 SGHRS, CDR2 YFSETQ. The CDR3 extends over 14 amino acids. CDR3 amino acids: CASSKSGDSAEQYF.

This chain joins TRBV6-2 or TRBV6-3 and TRBJ1-5; TCRdb's D call of TRBD1 is untestable without DNA. Looked up from germline, CDR1 is MNHEY and CDR2 is SVGEGT. This CDR3 spans 15 amino acids. CDR3 amino acids: CASRMADRGNQPQHF.

V and J are TRBV2 and TRBJ2-5; as DNA is missing, the TRBD1 call by TCRdb cannot be tested. Germline V gene lookup returns CDR1 SNHLY and CDR2 FYNNEI. This CDR3 is built from 15 residues. The CDR3 is CASSRGGGTKETQYF.

The chain combines TRBV27 with TRBJ2-7; with no DNA, the TCRdb D assignment of TRBD1 cannot be verified. The length of the CDR3 is 14 residues. Germline CDR1 reads MNHEY; CDR2 reads SMNVEV (reference sequence). CDR3 amino acids: CASHDSGPKYEQYF.

This chain joins TRBV7-3 and TRBJ2-1; TCRdb returns TRBD2, unconfirmable since there is no DNA. Looked up from germline, CDR1 is SGHTA and CDR2 is FQGTGA. There are 13 residues in the CDR3. The CDR3 here is CASSPGTRGEQFF.

The chain links TRBV5-1 to TRBJ2-2; TCRdb picks TRBD1, but there is no DNA to check that call. From germline, CDR1 is SGHRS and CDR2 YFSETQ. The CDR3 contains 13 residues. This CDR3 reads CASSLLGPGELFF.

The genes are TRBV29-1 and TRBJ1-1. Germline V gene data show CDR1 as SQVTM and CDR2 as ANQGSEA. There are 13 residues in the CDR3. CDR3 loop: CSVERGRKAEAFF.

The V gene is TRBV12-3 or TRBV12-4, the J gene TRBJ2-3; the D call from TCRdb, TRBD1, cannot be confirmed without DNA. The CDR3 is made up of 13 amino acids. The CDR3 spells CASTGTPGDTQYF.

This sequence joins TRBV10-2 and TRBJ2-1; TCRdb calls TRBD2, which cannot be checked without DNA. The germline V gene encodes CDR1 WSHSY and CDR2 SAAADI. The CDR3 is 16 amino acids. CDR3 loop: CASSLRVAGEGNEQFF.

V gene TRBV2 combines with J gene TRBJ1-3; without DNA, the TCRdb call of TRBD1 cannot be checked. CDR1 and CDR2 from the germline V gene are SNHLY and FYNNEI. The CDR3 runs 15 residues. The CDR3 sequence: CASKTGTLSGNTIYF.

This sequence joins TRBV10-3 and TRBJ2-3; TCRdb designates TRBD1, a call that cannot be tested without DNA. Germline values: CDR1 ENHRY, CDR2 SYGVKD. The CDR3 has 13 amino acids. This CDR3 is CAIGWGAPDTQYF.

The genes are TRBV10-3 and TRBJ1-2; TCRdb's D call, TRBD1, is unchecked because there is no DNA. This CDR3 contains 14 residues. Germline V CDR1 and CDR2: ENHRY, SYGVKD. This CDR3 reads CAIREPERGNGYTF.

The chain couples TRBV5-1 to TRBJ2-2; the D call of TRBD2 rests on TCRdb alone, since no DNA is present to check it. From germline, CDR1 is SGHRS and CDR2 YFSETQ. The CDR3 has 17 residues. CDR3 in amino acids: CASSLAPRTGYTGELFF.

The genes are TRBV9 and TRBJ2-3. The CDR3 runs 17 residues. CDR1 and CDR2 from the germline V gene are SGDLS and YYNGEE. CDR3 sequence: CASSVESRVKSTDTQYF.

V is TRBV5-1 and J is TRBJ1-6; without DNA, the TCRdb call of TRBD1 cannot be checked. Germline loops: CDR1 SGHRS, CDR2 YFSETQ. This CDR3 comprises 17 residues. The CDR3 spells CASSLTQPGQPYSPLHF.

V is TRBV18 and J is TRBJ1-5. Germline V gene sequence: CDR1 KGHSH, CDR2 LQKENI. The CDR3 is 13 amino acids. The CDR3 sequence: CASSNHRDQPQHF.

V and J are TRBV20-1 and TRBJ2-3; TCRdb's assignment of TRBD1 cannot be checked, as there is no DNA. CDR1 is DFQATT and CDR2 is SNEGSKA in the germline V gene (reference sequence). The CDR3 loop spans 13 amino acids. Here the CDR3 reads CSIFGDGTDTQYF.

The chain employs TRBV18 and TRBJ2-7; TCRdb's D gene call, TRBD1, goes unchecked for lack of DNA. This CDR3 contains 14 residues. In germline, CDR1 is KGHSH, CDR2 LQKENI. CDR3 in amino acids: CASFRDRGQGEQYF.

The gene calls are TRBV28 and TRBJ1-5; without DNA, the TCRdb call of TRBD1 cannot be checked. The CDR3 has 15 amino acids. Germline V gives CDR1 MDHEN, CDR2 SYDVKM. The CDR3 region is CASSSTGGSNQPQHF.

This rearrangement joins TRBV9 to TRBJ2-3; TCRdb lists TRBD1, though no DNA is available to test this call. The germline V gene has CDR1 SGDLS and CDR2 YYNGEE. The CDR3 extends over 16 amino acids. The CDR3 protein is CASSVFGTGGTDTQYF.

The rearrangement joins TRBV7-9 to TRBJ2-7; TCRdb outputs TRBD2, but without DNA this stays unchecked. Per the germline V gene, CDR1 is SEHNR and CDR2 is FQNEAQ (reference sequence). The CDR3 length is 14 residues. The CDR3 loop is CASSHAGGPYEQYF.